These T cell receptor beta chains were read from a single sample in a study of identical twins. TCRdb fed the 5' RACE reads into MiXCR, producing one record per CDR3 protein. Seen here are hundreds of thousands of distinct CDR3 sequences, over 20% observed once, and the top ten hold around 4.4%. Separately, the same data were catalogued under a study of T cells expressing NK-cell markers.

The sample taken for sequencing was PBMCs. The receptors were gathered from a woman younger than 30 in good health. The conserved cysteine and the conserved F or W are not part of the CDR3 here. Only part of the rows carry a size: once, few, many, or a class if the clone is expanded.

CDR3 length	clone size	V gene	CDR3 protein
12	.	TRBV3-1	ASSQDDMPYEQY
14	.	TRBV4-2	ASSPGLAGGIETQY
14	.	TRBV6-5	ASSYPASGGNYEQY
11	many	TRBV29-1	SVWGRVNTEAF
14	.	TRBV12-3/TRBV12-4	ASSFPPPTIGDTQY
12	.	TRBV9	ASSPRSSHNEQF
10	few	TRBV7-2	ASSLAASPQH
14	.	TRBV7-2	ASSLGHPPRNQPQH
11	few	TRBV4-1	ASSQGQGGELF
14	few	TRBV25-1	ASSDPPRDRVFGYT
12	.	TRBV9	ASSVAGLDYGYT
13	.	TRBV7-2	ASSLASTSTGELF
14	.	TRBV6-5	ASSYSSGTSYNEQF
12	many	TRBV5-1	ASNGLAGYNEQF
13	few	TRBV7-9	ASSIGTGGAVGAF
11	.	TRBV20-1	SAPGPNTDTQY
13	few	TRBV20-1	SARDLAGGRETQY
13	few	TRBV20-1	SGTSGRGSYNEQF
14	few	TRBV12-3/TRBV12-4	ASSSQLAGGPLREY
11	many	TRBV29-1	SVEQGPTDTQY
13	few	TRBV7-9	ASSLPSGPGGEQF
11	many	TRBV12-3/TRBV12-4	ASSVTVYNEQF
14	.	TRBV4-2	ASSRGDEGGSDTQY
14	.	TRBV20-1	SARDLRSPNTGELF
12	few	TRBV6-1	ASRDRTRNTEAF
11	.	TRBV25-1	ASSERTGETQY
14	.	TRBV15	ATSSRTSGSRGGQF
11	many	TRBV5-1	ASSPQGRDEQY
11	.	TRBV29-1	SITGQGANEQY
13	few	TRBV5-5	ASSFGPTIYNEQF
13	.	TRBV11-1	ASSPVPEGDNEQF
12	few	TRBV12-3/TRBV12-4	ASRPGTSIYGYT
10	few	TRBV5-1	ASAGQRYEQY
14	few	TRBV5-1	ASSFATGTLSYEQY
12	few	TRBV20-1	SAREQGSNSPLH
14	.	TRBV5-1	ASSLATGGRGAEQF
16	few	TRBV28	ASSLSGADSAGANVLT
13	few	TRBV12-3/TRBV12-4	ASSRTSGTFDEQF
11	many	TRBV5-4	ASSLDSTDTQY
8	many	TRBV20-1	SARDNEQY
13	.	TRBV5-1	ASSLGLANTETQY
14	.	TRBV10-3	AISVLAGVTYNEQF
9	few	TRBV6-5	ASRDSDTQY
13	.	TRBV4-2	ASSQDLTAFYGYT